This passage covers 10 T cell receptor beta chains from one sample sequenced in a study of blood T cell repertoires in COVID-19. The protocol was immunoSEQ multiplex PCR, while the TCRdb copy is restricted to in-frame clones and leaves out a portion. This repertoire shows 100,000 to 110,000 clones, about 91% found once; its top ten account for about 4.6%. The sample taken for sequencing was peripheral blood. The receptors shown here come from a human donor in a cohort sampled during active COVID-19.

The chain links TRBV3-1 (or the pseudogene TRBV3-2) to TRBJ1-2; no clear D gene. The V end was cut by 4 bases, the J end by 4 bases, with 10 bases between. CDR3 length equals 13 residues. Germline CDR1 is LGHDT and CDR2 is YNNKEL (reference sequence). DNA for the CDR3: TGTGCCAGCAGCCCATACCGAGGCTATGGCTACACCTTC. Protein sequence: CASSPYRGYGYTF.

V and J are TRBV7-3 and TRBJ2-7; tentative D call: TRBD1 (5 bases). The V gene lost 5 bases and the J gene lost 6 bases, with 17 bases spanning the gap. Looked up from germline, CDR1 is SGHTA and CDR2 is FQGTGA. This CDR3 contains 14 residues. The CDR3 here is CASSPNSGTGEQYF. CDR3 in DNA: TGTGCCAGCAGCCCTAATTCGGGTACAGGCGAGCAGTACTTC.

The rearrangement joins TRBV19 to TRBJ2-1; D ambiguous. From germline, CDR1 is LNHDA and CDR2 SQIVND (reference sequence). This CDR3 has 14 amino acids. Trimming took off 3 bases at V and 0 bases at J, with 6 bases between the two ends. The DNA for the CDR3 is TGTGCCAGTAGTATGTGGAGCTCCTACAATGAGCAGTTCTTC. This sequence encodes CASSMWSSYNEQFF.

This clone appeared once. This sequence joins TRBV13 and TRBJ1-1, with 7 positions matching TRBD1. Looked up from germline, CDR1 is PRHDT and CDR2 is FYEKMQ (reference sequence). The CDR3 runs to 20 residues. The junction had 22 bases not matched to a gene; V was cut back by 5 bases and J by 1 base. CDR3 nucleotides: TGTGCCAGCAGCCCCATCCGTTTGACAGGGCCCACCGGGTGGAACACTGAAGCTTTCTTT. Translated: CASSPIRLTGPTGWNTEAFF.

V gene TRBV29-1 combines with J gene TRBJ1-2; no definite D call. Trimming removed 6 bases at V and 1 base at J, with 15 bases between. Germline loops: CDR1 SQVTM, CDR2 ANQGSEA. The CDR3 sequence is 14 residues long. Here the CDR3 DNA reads TGCAGCGTCGAAATCAGTGATTTTAACTATGGCTACACCTTC. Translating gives CSVEISDFNYGYTF.

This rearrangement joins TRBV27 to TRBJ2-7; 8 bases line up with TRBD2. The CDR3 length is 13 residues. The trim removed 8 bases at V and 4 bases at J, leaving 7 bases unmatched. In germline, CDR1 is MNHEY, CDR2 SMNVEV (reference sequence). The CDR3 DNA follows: TGTGCCAGCCGCCCCGGCGGGAGGTACGAGCAGTACTTC. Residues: CASRPGGRYEQYF.

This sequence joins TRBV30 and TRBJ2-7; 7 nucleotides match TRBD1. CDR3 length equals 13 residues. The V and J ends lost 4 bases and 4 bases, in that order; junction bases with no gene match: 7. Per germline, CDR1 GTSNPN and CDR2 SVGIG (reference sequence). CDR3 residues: CAWNRDRTYEQYF. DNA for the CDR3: TGTGCCTGGAACAGGGACAGAACATACGAGCAGTACTTC. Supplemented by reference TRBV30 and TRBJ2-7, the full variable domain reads SQTIHQWPATLVQPVGSPLSLECTVEGTSNPNLYWYRQAAGRGLQLLFYSVGIGQISSEVPQNLSASRPQDRQFILSSKKLLLSDSGFYLCAWNRDRTYEQYFGPGTRLTVT.

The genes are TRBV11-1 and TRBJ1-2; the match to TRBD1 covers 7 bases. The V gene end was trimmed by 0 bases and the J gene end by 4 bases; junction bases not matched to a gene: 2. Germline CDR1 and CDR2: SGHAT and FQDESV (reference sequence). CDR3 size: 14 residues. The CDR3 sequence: CASSLAGQSYGYTF. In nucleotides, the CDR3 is TGTGCCAGCAGCTTAGCGGGACAGAGCTATGGCTACACCTTC.

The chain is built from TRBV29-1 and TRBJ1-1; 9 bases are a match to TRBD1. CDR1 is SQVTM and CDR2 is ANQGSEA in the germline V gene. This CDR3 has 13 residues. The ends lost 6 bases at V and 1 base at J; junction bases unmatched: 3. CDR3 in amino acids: CSVRDRANTEAFF. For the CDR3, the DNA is TGCAGCGTCCGGGACAGGGCGAACACTGAAGCTTTCTTT.

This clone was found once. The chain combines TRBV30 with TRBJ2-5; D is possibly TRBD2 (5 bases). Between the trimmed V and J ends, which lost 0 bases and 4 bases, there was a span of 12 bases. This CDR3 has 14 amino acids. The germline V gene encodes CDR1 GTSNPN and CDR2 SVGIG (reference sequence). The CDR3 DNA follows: TGTGCCTGGAGTGTATCGTTTGGAGGAGAGACCCAGTACTTC. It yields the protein CAWSVSFGGETQYF.